The rows below give T cell receptor beta chains drawn from one sample of a study of cytomegalovirus exposure and HLA in healthy donors. Clones were sequenced by immunoSEQ multiplex PCR, and TCRdb holds only the in-frame ones, with some missing. The table records tens of thousands of clones, around 95% of them present only once. The sample was PBMCs. Source of these receptors: a young woman in good health and CMV-seronegative. Each CDR3 is given with its conserved first and last residue. The order of the fields is J gene, V gene, D gene, clone size, CDR3 protein, CDR3 DNA. The D gene is left open where the match is weak. Clone size is stated in some rows and not others, as once, few, many or a class when expanded.

j_call: TRBJ2-2; v_call: TRBV11-2; d_call: -; clone_size: -; cdr3_aa: CASSFSNTGELFF; cdr3_nt: TGTGCCAGCAGCTTCTCTAACACCGGGGAGCTGTTTTTT
j_call: TRBJ2-1; v_call: TRBV4-1; d_call: TRBD1; clone_size: -; cdr3_aa: CASSHSTGGAKGTRLYNEQFF; cdr3_nt: TGCGCCAGCAGCCACTCAACAGGGGGCGCAAAGGGCACGAGACTCTACAATGAGCAGTTCTTC
j_call: TRBJ1-1; v_call: TRBV18; d_call: TRBD1; clone_size: -; cdr3_aa: CASSKVTGVLSEAFF; cdr3_nt: TGTGCCAGCTCAAAGGTCACAGGGGTATTATCTGAAGCTTTCTTT
j_call: TRBJ2-1; v_call: TRBV9; d_call: -; clone_size: -; cdr3_aa: CASSVEGDTWYEQFF; cdr3_nt: TGTGCCAGCAGCGTGGAAGGGGATACTTGGTATGAGCAGTTCTTC
j_call: TRBJ1-4; v_call: TRBV9; d_call: -; clone_size: -; cdr3_aa: CASSVDEGANEKLFF; cdr3_nt: TGTGCCAGCAGCGTAGATGAGGGGGCTAATGAAAAACTGTTTTTT
j_call: TRBJ2-1; v_call: TRBV6-6; d_call: TRBD2; clone_size: -; cdr3_aa: CASSRPGLAANNEQFF; cdr3_nt: TGTGCCAGCAGTCGCCCGGGACTAGCGGCAAACAATGAGCAGTTCTTC
j_call: TRBJ2-6; v_call: TRBV4-3; d_call: TRBD1; clone_size: once; cdr3_aa: CASSQTGGPMSGANVLTF; cdr3_nt: TGCGCCAGCAGCCAAACAGGGGGACCGATGAGTGGGGCCAACGTCCTGACTTTC
j_call: TRBJ1-6; v_call: TRBV6-5; d_call: TRBD1; clone_size: -; cdr3_aa: CASSFDRGETSPLHF; cdr3_nt: TGTGCCAGCAGTTTCGACAGGGGGGAGACTTCACCCCTCCACTTT
j_call: TRBJ1-4; v_call: TRBV11-3; d_call: -; clone_size: -; cdr3_aa: CASSLGSTPQVWRNEKLFF; cdr3_nt: TGTGCCAGCAGCTTAGGTTCAACCCCCCAAGTATGGAGGAATGAAAAACTGTTTTTT
j_call: TRBJ2-1; v_call: TRBV7-9; d_call: TRBD2; clone_size: -; cdr3_aa: CASSLVGGGFF; cdr3_nt: TGTGCCAGCAGCTTAGTCGGGGGGGGGTTCTTC
j_call: TRBJ2-3; v_call: TRBV9; d_call: -; clone_size: -; cdr3_aa: CASSVGYGDGSTDTQYF; cdr3_nt: TGTGCCAGCAGCGTAGGATACGGGGATGGAAGTACAGATACGCAGTATTTT
j_call: TRBJ2-3; v_call: TRBV5-1; d_call: -; clone_size: -; cdr3_aa: CASRGAGTDTQYF; cdr3_nt: TGCGCCAGCAGAGGGGCGGGCACAGATACGCAGTATTTT
j_call: TRBJ1-6; v_call: TRBV9; d_call: -; clone_size: -; cdr3_aa: CASSVETAASSPLHF; cdr3_nt: TGTGCCAGCAGCGTAGAAACCGCGGCCAGCTCACCCCTCCACTTT
j_call: TRBJ1-2; v_call: TRBV7-9; d_call: TRBD1; clone_size: -; cdr3_aa: CASSPDRGRGYTF; cdr3_nt: TGTGCCAGCAGCCCCGACAGGGGGCGAGGCTACACCTTC
j_call: TRBJ1-5; v_call: TRBV28; d_call: -; clone_size: -; cdr3_aa: CASQRSGGVNQPQHF; cdr3_nt: TGTGCCAGTCAAAGGAGTGGCGGGGTGAATCAGCCCCAGCATTTT
j_call: TRBJ2-7; v_call: TRBV11-2; d_call: -; clone_size: -; cdr3_aa: CASSWASSYEQYF; cdr3_nt: TGTGCCAGCAGCTGGGCCAGTTCCTACGAGCAGTACTTC
j_call: TRBJ1-1; v_call: TRBV5-1; d_call: -; clone_size: -; cdr3_aa: CASSLDSLNTEAFF; cdr3_nt: TGCGCCAGCAGCTTGGACAGTCTGAACACTGAAGCTTTCTTT
j_call: TRBJ1-2; v_call: TRBV5-4; d_call: TRBD1; clone_size: -; cdr3_aa: CASSLTGTANYGYTF; cdr3_nt: TGTGCCAGCAGTTTGACCGGGACAGCAAACTATGGCTACACCTTC
j_call: TRBJ1-2; v_call: TRBV11-2; d_call: -; clone_size: -; cdr3_aa: CASSLTNAGTGYTF; cdr3_nt: TGTGCCAGCAGCTTAACTAATGCGGGGACTGGCTACACCTTC
j_call: TRBJ2-1; v_call: TRBV7-2; d_call: TRBD2; clone_size: -; cdr3_aa: CASSLGGGGLLYNEQFF; cdr3_nt: TGTGCCAGCAGCTTAGGAGGCGGGGGTCTCCTCTACAATGAGCAGTTCTTC
j_call: TRBJ1-2; v_call: TRBV23-1; d_call: TRBD1; clone_size: -; cdr3_aa: CASSQWTGSPYGYTF; cdr3_nt: TGCGCCAGCAGTCAATGGACAGGCTCCCCCTATGGCTACACCTTC
j_call: TRBJ1-2; v_call: TRBV9; d_call: -; clone_size: -; cdr3_aa: CASSVAGYGYTF; cdr3_nt: TGTGCCAGCAGCGTAGCGGGGTATGGCTACACCTTC
j_call: TRBJ2-7; v_call: TRBV6-1; d_call: -; clone_size: -; cdr3_aa: CASLGAPFYEQYF; cdr3_nt: TGTGCCAGTTTGGGGGCGCCTTTTTACGAGCAGTACTTC
j_call: TRBJ2-7; v_call: TRBV28; d_call: -; clone_size: -; cdr3_aa: CASSLQGAVALLAEQYF; cdr3_nt: TGTGCCAGCAGTTTACAGGGTGCTGTCGCCCTGCTGGCCGAGCAGTACTTC
j_call: TRBJ1-2; v_call: TRBV29-1; d_call: TRBD1; clone_size: -; cdr3_aa: CSVESTGGFGGYTF; cdr3_nt: TGCAGCGTTGAGTCGACAGGGGGTTTTGGAGGCTACACCTTC
j_call: TRBJ2-2; v_call: TRBV9; d_call: TRBD1; clone_size: once; cdr3_aa: CASSVPGQGSGELFF; cdr3_nt: TGTGCCAGCAGCGTACCGGGACAGGGTTCCGGGGAGCTGTTTTTT
j_call: TRBJ1-5; v_call: TRBV12-5; d_call: -; clone_size: -; cdr3_aa: CASASAGLNQPQHF; cdr3_nt: TGTGCTAGTGCCTCGGCAGGGCTCAATCAGCCCCAGCATTTT
j_call: TRBJ1-6; v_call: TRBV6-1; d_call: -; clone_size: -; cdr3_aa: CASSEAPGSSYNSPLHF; cdr3_nt: TGTGCCAGCAGTGAAGCGCCGGGAAGCTCCTATAATTCACCCCTCCACTTT